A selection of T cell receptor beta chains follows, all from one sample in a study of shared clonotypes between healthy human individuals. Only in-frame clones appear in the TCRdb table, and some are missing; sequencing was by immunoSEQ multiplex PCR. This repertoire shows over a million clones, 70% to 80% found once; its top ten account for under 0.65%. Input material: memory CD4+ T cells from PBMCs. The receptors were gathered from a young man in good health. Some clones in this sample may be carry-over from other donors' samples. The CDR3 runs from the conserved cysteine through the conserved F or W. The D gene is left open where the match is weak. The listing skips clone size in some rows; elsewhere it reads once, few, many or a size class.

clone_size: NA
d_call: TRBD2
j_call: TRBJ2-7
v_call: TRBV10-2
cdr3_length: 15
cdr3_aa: CASSEGTSGSYEQYF
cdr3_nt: TGCGCCAGCAGCGAGGGGACTAGCGGGAGCTACGAGCAGTACTTC

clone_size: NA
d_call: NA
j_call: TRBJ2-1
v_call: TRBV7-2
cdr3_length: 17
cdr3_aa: CASSLGRRRSSYNEQFF
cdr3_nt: TGTGCCAGCAGCTTAGGGAGGCGCCGGAGCTCCTACAATGAGCAGTTCTTC

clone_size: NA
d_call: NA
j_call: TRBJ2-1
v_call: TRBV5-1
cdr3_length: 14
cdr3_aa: CASSLDPGAGEQFF
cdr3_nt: TGCGCCAGCAGCTTGGATCCAGGGGCCGGTGAGCAGTTCTTC

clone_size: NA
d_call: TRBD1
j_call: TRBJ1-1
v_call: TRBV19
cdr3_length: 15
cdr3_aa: CASSGQGAVKTEAFF
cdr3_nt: TGTGCCAGTTCGGGACAGGGGGCCGTTAAAACTGAAGCTTTCTTT

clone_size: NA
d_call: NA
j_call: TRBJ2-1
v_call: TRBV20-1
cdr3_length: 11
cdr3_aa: CSARDRSEQFF
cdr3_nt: TGCAGTGCTAGAGATCGGAGTGAGCAGTTCTTC

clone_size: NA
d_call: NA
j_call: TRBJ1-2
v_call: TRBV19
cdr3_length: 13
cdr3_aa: CASSKDLNYGYTF
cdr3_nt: TGTGCCAGTAGTAAAGACCTTAACTATGGCTACACCTTC

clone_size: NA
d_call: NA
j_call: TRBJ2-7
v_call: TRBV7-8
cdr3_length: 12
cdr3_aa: CASSSDRSEQYF
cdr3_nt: TGTGCCAGCAGCTCCGACAGGAGCGAGCAGTACTTC

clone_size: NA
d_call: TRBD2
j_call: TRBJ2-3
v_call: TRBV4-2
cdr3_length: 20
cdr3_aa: CASSRFGGGSGRVITDTQYF
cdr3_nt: TGTGCCAGCAGCCGCTTCGGTGGGGGTAGCGGGAGGGTTATCACAGATACGCAGTATTTT

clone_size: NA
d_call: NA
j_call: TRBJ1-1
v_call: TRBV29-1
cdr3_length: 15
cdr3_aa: CSVEDRAGVPTEAFF
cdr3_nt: TGCAGCGTTGAAGATCGGGCAGGGGTTCCTACTGAAGCTTTCTTT

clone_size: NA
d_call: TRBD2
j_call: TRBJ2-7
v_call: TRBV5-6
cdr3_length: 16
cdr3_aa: CASSPRGAGGLDEQYF
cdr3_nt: TGTGCCAGCAGCCCCCGGGGAGCGGGAGGGCTTGACGAGCAGTACTTC

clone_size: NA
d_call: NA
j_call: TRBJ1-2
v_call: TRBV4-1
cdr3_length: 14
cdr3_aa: CASSQDPGTYGYTF
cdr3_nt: TGCGCCAGCAGCCAAGATCCGGGGACCTATGGCTACACCTTC

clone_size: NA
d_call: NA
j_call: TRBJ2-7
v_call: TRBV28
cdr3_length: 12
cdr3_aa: CASSLTRYEQYF
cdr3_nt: TGTGCCAGCAGTCTTACCCGCTACGAGCAGTACTTC

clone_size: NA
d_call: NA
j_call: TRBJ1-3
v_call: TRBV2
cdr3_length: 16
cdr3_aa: CASTPDRLYSGNTIYF
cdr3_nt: TGTGCCAGCACCCCTGACAGGCTCTACTCTGGAAACACCATATATTTT

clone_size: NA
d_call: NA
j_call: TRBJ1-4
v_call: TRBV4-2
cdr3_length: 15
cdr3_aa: CASSQGTSTNEKLFF
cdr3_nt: TGTGCCAGCAGCCAAGGGACTTCAACTAATGAAAAACTGTTTTTT

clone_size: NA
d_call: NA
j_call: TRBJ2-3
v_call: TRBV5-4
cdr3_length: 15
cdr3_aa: CASSLYRVRGDTQYF
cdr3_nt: TGTGCCAGCAGCTTATACAGAGTAAGGGGAGATACGCAGTATTTT

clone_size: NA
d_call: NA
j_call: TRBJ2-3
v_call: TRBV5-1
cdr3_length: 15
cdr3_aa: CASSYRVGVPDTQYF
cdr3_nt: TGCGCCAGCAGCTATCGAGTAGGAGTCCCAGATACGCAGTATTTT

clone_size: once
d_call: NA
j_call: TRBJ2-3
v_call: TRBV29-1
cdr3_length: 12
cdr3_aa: CSVEDGSDTQYF
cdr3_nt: TGCAGCGTTGAAGACGGGAGTGATACGCAGTATTTT

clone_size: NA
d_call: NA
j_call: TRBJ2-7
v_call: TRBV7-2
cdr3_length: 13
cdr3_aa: CASSTYAGYEQYF
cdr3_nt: TGTGCCAGCAGCACTTACGCCGGCTACGAGCAGTACTTC

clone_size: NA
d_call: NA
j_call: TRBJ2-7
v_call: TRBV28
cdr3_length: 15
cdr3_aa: CASRLYYGAQGEQYF
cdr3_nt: TGTGCCAGCAGACTATATTACGGGGCCCAAGGGGAGCAGTACTTC

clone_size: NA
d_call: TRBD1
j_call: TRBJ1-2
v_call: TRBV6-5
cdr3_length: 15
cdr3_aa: CASSYRGDRAYGYTF
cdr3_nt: TGTGCCAGCAGTTACAGGGGGGACAGGGCTTATGGCTACACCTTC